This T cell receptor beta chain was identified during a study of blood T cell repertoires in COVID-19. Turning to the study itself: There were acute and convalescent COVID-19 samples, and they came from the United States, Italy and Spain. Sources were T cells, B-cell-depleted T cells, or PBMCs; the material itself was cDNA or gDNA.

Germline V gene lookup returns CDR1 SQVTM and CDR2 ANQGSEA. The CDR3 is 12 residues long. Trimming removed 8 bases at V and 5 bases at J, with 15 bases between. In the authors' workflow: Nucleated cell number was recorded as an estimate derived from reference gene primer amplification. Sequencing used immunoSEQ multiplex PCR; TCRdb keeps in-frame clones, though not all of them. V, J and clone size are taken as reported in that table, and D and trimming were inferred from the DNA itself. The sample holds roughly 250,000 clones, roughly 84% seen once. The clonotype originates from a woman between 40 and 55 years old who had recovered from COVID-19. The chain links TRBV29-1 to TRBJ1-1; D is perhaps TRBD1 (5 bases). The sequencing input was peripheral blood. CDR3 sequence: CSLNTGGTEAFF. The CDR3, as DNA: TGCAGCTTAAATACTGGGGGGACTGAAGCTTTCTTT.